One and the same sample provided the 29 T cell receptor beta chains below, sequenced in a study of cytotoxic CD8 clonotypes in ibrutinib-treated CLL. The table came from immunoSEQ multiplex PCR; TCRdb's copy has only in-frame clones and leaves some out. The top ten clones hold approximately 30% of a sample with 90,000 to 100,000 clones, about 72% of them seen once. The sample here was PBMCs, taken after 12 months of ibrutinib treatment. The receptors were sampled from a human donor with chronic lymphocytic leukemia.

This clone has a handful of counts. The V call is TRBV18, the J call TRBJ1-2; D unresolved. The length of the CDR3 is 13 residues. Trimming took off 2 bases at V and 7 bases at J, with 11 bases between the two ends. Germline CDR1 KGHSH, CDR2 LQKENI. This chain's CDR3 is CASSPEVDVGYTF. CDR3 bases: TGTGCCAGCTCACCAGAGGTAGATGTTGGCTACACCTTC.

V and J are TRBV11-2 and TRBJ2-5, with TRBD1 matching over 9 bases. Losses at the gene ends were 4 bases for V and 5 bases for J; bases not matched to a gene: 11. Germline CDR1 and CDR2: SGHAT and FQNNGV. This CDR3 contains 16 residues. The CDR3 DNA reads TGTGCCAGCAGCTCCGGGCCGGGACAGGGTCCCGAGACCCAGTACTTC. Its protein product is CASSSGPGQGPETQYF. Supplemented by reference TRBV11-2 and TRBJ2-5, the full variable domain reads EAGVAQSPRYKIIEKRQSVAFWCNPISGHATLYWYQQILGQGPKLLIQFQNNGVVDDSQLPKDRFSAERLKGVDSTLKIQPAKLEDSAVYLCASSSGPGQGPETQYFGPGTRLLVL.

The chain couples TRBV6-5 to TRBJ1-3, with 8 bases fitting TRBD1. The CDR3 is made up of 13 amino acids. Germline-derived CDR1 and CDR2 are MNHEY and SVGAGI. The trim removed 10 bases at V and 8 bases at J, leaving 10 bases unmatched. CDR3 nucleotide sequence: TGTGCCACCAGCGGCAGGGGGCGGGACACCATATATTTT. This sequence encodes CATSGRGRDTIYF.

This chain uses TRBV6-5 with TRBJ1-1; tentatively, D is TRBD1 (6 bases). There are 14 residues in the CDR3. CDR1 and CDR2 from the germline V gene are MNHEY and SVGAGI. Trimming pared 5 bases from V and 0 bases from J, leaving 10 bases between. The CDR3 DNA sequence: TGTGCCAGCAGTAAGACAGGATTGAACACTGAAGCTTTCTTT. It is translated as CASSKTGLNTEAFF.

This clone was found once. The gene calls are TRBV29-1 and TRBJ1-2; TRBD1 might be the D (5 bases). The CDR3 totals 13 residues. Germline V gene lookup returns CDR1 SQVTM and CDR2 ANQGSEA. Trimming stripped 1 base from V and 5 bases from J, with 11 bases between. The CDR3 spells CSVEARDLYGYTF. In DNA, the CDR3 is TGCAGCGTTGAAGCAAGGGACTTGTATGGCTACACCTTC. Supplemented by reference TRBV29-1 and TRBJ1-2, the full variable domain reads SAVISQKPSRDICQRGTSLTIQCQVDSQVTMMFWYRQQPGQSLTLIATANQGSEATYESGFVIDKFPISRPNLTFSTLTVSNMSPEDSSIYLCSVEARDLYGYTFGSGTRLTVV.

The gene calls are TRBV7-3 and TRBJ2-7; D is ambiguous. CDR3 length: 12 amino acids. Germline CDR1 reads SGHTA; CDR2 reads FQGTGA. Trimming shortened V by 4 bases and J by 6 bases, and 10 bases separated the two germline ends. This CDR3 reads CASSSASGEQYF. The CDR3 DNA is TGTGCCAGCAGCTCTGCCTCGGGCGAGCAGTACTTC.

The chain recombines TRBV9 with TRBJ2-7; D may be TRBD1 (5 bases). Trimming removed 0 bases at V and 2 bases at J, with 15 bases between. Germline V CDR1 and CDR2: SGDLS, YYNGEE. The CDR3 is 16 residues long. The CDR3 DNA sequence: TGTGCCAGCAGCGTAGACGTGGGGCCAAGAACCTACGAGCAGTACTTC. Its translation is CASSVDVGPRTYEQYF.

The chain couples TRBV30 to TRBJ2-7; no definite D call. The CDR3 contains 14 residues. Germline lookup yields CDR1 GTSNPN and CDR2 SVGIG (reference sequence). The V gene lost 3 bases and the J gene lost 0 bases, with 12 bases spanning the gap. In DNA form, the CDR3 reads TGTGCCTGGAGACGTCTCCTGAGCTCCTACGAGCAGTACTTC. Encoded protein: CAWRRLLSSYEQYF.

This chain joins TRBV7-9 and TRBJ2-7, with 12 bases lining up with TRBD1. V gave up 4 bases and J gave up 6 bases; unmatched junction bases: 7. Germline values: CDR1 SEHNR, CDR2 FQNEAQ (reference sequence). This CDR3 has 15 amino acids. The CDR3 region is CASSSGTGGISEQYF. Here the CDR3 DNA reads TGTGCCAGCAGCTCAGGGACAGGGGGCATCTCCGAGCAGTACTTC.

V usage is TRBV5-6 and J usage is TRBJ1-4; tentative D call: TRBD1 (5 bases). Trimming removed 6 bases from V and 4 bases from J, with 19 bases in between. The CDR3 is 16 residues long. Germline V gene data show CDR1 as SGHDT and CDR2 as YYEEEE. CDR3 residues: CASTPGGSRGNEKLFF. CDR3 DNA: TGTGCCAGCACCCCTGGGGGGTCTAGGGGTAATGAAAAACTGTTTTTT.

This chain's CDR3 is CASSRGRDTEQYF. Here the CDR3 DNA reads TGTGCCAGCAGCAGGGGAAGGGACACCGAGCAGTACTTC. J is TRBJ2-7 and V is TRBV6-1, with D possibly TRBD1 on 6 matching bases. Trimming took off 6 bases at V and 6 bases at J, with 15 bases between the two ends. The CDR3 spans 13 residues. Germline V gene sequence: CDR1 MNHNS, CDR2 SASEGT.

The chain has TRBV6-5 and TRBJ1-6, with 7 nucleotides matching TRBD1. V trimming: 6 bases; J trimming: 7 bases; junction bases outside the gene matches: 9. The germline V gene encodes CDR1 MNHEY and CDR2 SVGAGI. The CDR3 runs to 15 residues. The DNA of the CDR3 is TGTGCCAGCAGCCTAGGGGGCAGGAGAAATTCACCCCTCCACTTT. This sequence encodes CASSLGGRRNSPLHF.

This clone has more than one count but fewer than ten. J is TRBJ1-6 and V is TRBV10-3; no reliable D call. CDR1 and CDR2 (germline): ENHRY, SYGVKD. The germline V and J ends were trimmed by 4 bases and 10 bases, with 11 bases remaining between them. This CDR3 has 13 amino acids. CDR3 region: CAISGQDGSPLHF. As DNA, the CDR3 is TGTGCCATCAGTGGGCAGGACGGGTCACCCCTCCACTTT.

V and J are TRBV7-2 and TRBJ1-5; no clear D. This CDR3 has 13 amino acids. Trimming removed 5 bases at V and 9 bases at J, with 14 bases between. The germline V gene encodes CDR1 SGHTA and CDR2 FQGNSA. DNA of the CDR3: TGTGCCAGCAGCGACGATCCCCCGTGGCCCCAGCATTTT. It translates to CASSDDPPWPQHF.

This chain uses TRBV7-9 with TRBJ2-7; TRBD2 matches at 8 bases. The V segment lost 7 bases and the J segment 3 bases; nucleotides outside the gene matches: 8. The CDR3 has 14 amino acids. CDR1 and CDR2 (germline): SEHNR, FQNEAQ (reference sequence). The CDR3 nucleotides are TGTGCCAGCAACATAGCGGGGCCCCACTACGAGCAGTACTTC. Encoded protein: CASNIAGPHYEQYF.

The chain has TRBV11-1 and TRBJ2-2, with 10 bases identical to TRBD2. After removal of 5 bases from V and 5 bases from J, the junction contained 8 bases not matched to a gene. The CDR3 length is 16 residues. The germline V gene has CDR1 SGHAT and CDR2 FQDESV (reference sequence). This CDR3 is CASSPKRGGRTGELFF. As DNA, the CDR3 is TGTGCCAGCAGCCCTAAGCGGGGGGGCCGAACCGGGGAGCTGTTTTTT.

This clone was recorded only once. The chain employs TRBV5-5 and TRBJ2-7; 8 bases agree with TRBD1. The CDR3 has 15 amino acids. V gave up 1 base and J gave up 4 bases; unmatched junction bases: 7. CDR1 and CDR2 (germline): SGHKS, YYEKEE (reference sequence). In DNA, the CDR3 is TGTGCCAGCAGCTTGTACAGGGGGGAAGGGTACGAGCAGTACTTC. Translating gives CASSLYRGEGYEQYF.

The chain couples TRBV5-1 to TRBJ1-4; D gene ambiguous. This CDR3 spans 14 amino acids. CDR1 is SGHRS, CDR2 YFSETQ, per germline. V lost 0 bases and J 3 bases, leaving 6 bases between the germline ends. CDR3 DNA: TGCGCCAGCAGCTTGGAGTCACCTAATGAAAAACTGTTTTTT. Translating gives CASSLESPNEKLFF.

This chain links TRBV18 with TRBJ1-1; TRBD1 matches 7 bases. V shed 3 bases, J shed 8 bases, and the junction held 6 bases outside the gene matches. CDR1 and CDR2 from the germline V gene are KGHSH and LQKENI. The CDR3 length is 13 residues. The CDR3 DNA follows: TGTGCCAGCTCACCGGGTCAGGGGGAGGAAGCTTTCTTT. Its translation: CASSPGQGEEAFF.

The V and J genes are TRBV5-1 and TRBJ2-3; 9 positions match TRBD2. CDR3 length: 15 amino acids. Germline V CDR1 and CDR2: SGHRS, YFSETQ. The V and J ends lost 0 bases and 4 bases, in that order; junction bases with no gene match: 3. The chain's CDR3 is CASSLGTSDADTQYF. The CDR3 coding sequence is TGCGCCAGCAGCTTGGGGACTAGCGATGCAGATACGCAGTATTTT.

The chain employs TRBV10-3 and TRBJ1-4, with 9 bases lining up with TRBD1. Germline V lookup: CDR1 ENHRY, CDR2 SYGVKD. The CDR3 runs to 14 residues. V trimming: 5 bases; J trimming: 7 bases; junction bases outside the gene matches: 5. The CDR3 protein is CAISPQGAGEKLFF. The DNA for the CDR3 is TGTGCCATCAGTCCACAGGGGGCAGGTGAAAAACTGTTTTTT.

The chain recombines TRBV9 with TRBJ1-1, with D unclear. This CDR3 region has 15 residues. V was shortened by 0 bases and J by 1 base, with 10 bases between the two germline ends. Germline CDR1 and CDR2: SGDLS and YYNGEE. The CDR3: CASSVEAVSNTEAFF. In DNA form, the CDR3 reads TGTGCCAGCAGCGTAGAGGCGGTCTCGAACACTGAAGCTTTCTTT. The complete variable domain, with remaining parts taken from reference TRBV9 and TRBJ1-1, reads DSGVTQTPKHLITATGQRVTLRCSPRSGDLSVYWYQQSLDQGLQFLIQYYNGEERAKGNILERFSAQQFPDLHSELNLSSLELGDSALYFCASSVEAVSNTEAFFGQGTRLTVV.

The chain recombines TRBV11-3 with TRBJ2-5, with unresolved D. CDR1 SGHNT and CDR2 YENEEA come from the germline V gene. Trimming shortened V by 5 bases and J by 5 bases, and 9 bases separated the two germline ends. The CDR3 length is 12 residues. The CDR3 loop reads CASSRVGETQYF. CDR3 bases: TGTGCCAGCAGCAGGGTCGGGGAGACCCAGTACTTC.

The chain is built from TRBV11-3 and TRBJ1-1; D remains unclear. Per the germline V gene, CDR1 is SGHNT and CDR2 is YENEEA. The CDR3 has 14 residues. The ends were cut back, 1 base at V and 4 bases at J, with 10 bases in the middle. This chain's CDR3 is CASSLVADGTEAFF. Written as DNA, the CDR3 is TGTGCCAGCAGCTTAGTGGCAGATGGCACTGAAGCTTTCTTT. Full variable domain (rest looked up from reference TRBV11-3 and TRBJ1-1): EAGVVQSPRYKIIEKKQPVAFWCNPISGHNTLYWYLQNLGQGPELLIRYENEEAVDDSQLPKDRFSAERLKGVDSTLKIQPAELGDSAVYLCASSLVADGTEAFFGQGTRLTVV.

The chain joins TRBV11-3 to TRBJ2-5; 9 bases agree with TRBD2. Trimming at V came to 5 bases and at J to 3 bases, leaving 13 bases not matched to a gene. CDR1 SGHNT and CDR2 YENEEA come from the germline V gene. The CDR3 is made up of 17 amino acids. The CDR3 region is CASSKGVAGGKEETQYF. The CDR3 DNA reads as TGTGCCAGCAGCAAAGGGGTGGCGGGGGGGAAGGAAGAGACCCAGTACTTC. The full variable domain, completed using reference TRBV11-3 and TRBJ2-5, is EAGVVQSPRYKIIEKKQPVAFWCNPISGHNTLYWYLQNLGQGPELLIRYENEEAVDDSQLPKDRFSAERLKGVDSTLKIQPAELGDSAVYLCASSKGVAGGKEETQYFGPGTRLLVL.

The CDR3 here is CASSLQGTGGGEKLFF. The CDR3 DNA reads TGCGCCAGCAGCTTGCAAGGGACTGGAGGCGGTGAAAAACTGTTTTTT. The chain links TRBV5-1 to TRBJ1-4, with D possibly being TRBD1 (5 bases). From germline, CDR1 is SGHRS and CDR2 YFSETQ. The CDR3 is 16 residues long. The V and J ends lost 1 base and 7 bases respectively, with 17 bases between them.

The chain links TRBV5-1 to TRBJ1-2; a possible D gene is TRBD1 (5 bases). CDR1 is SGHRS and CDR2 is YFSETQ in the germline V gene. V lost 1 base, J lost 4 bases, and 11 bases lay in between. The CDR3 loop spans 14 amino acids. The CDR3 loop is CASSLRGELYGYTF. For the CDR3, the DNA is TGCGCCAGCAGCTTGCGGGGGGAACTCTATGGCTACACCTTC.

The rearrangement joins TRBV28 to TRBJ1-4; D may be TRBD1 (5 bases). Per germline, CDR1 MDHEN and CDR2 SYDVKM. The CDR3 runs 14 residues. The germline V and J ends were trimmed by 8 bases and 4 bases, with 14 bases remaining between them. The CDR3: CASHGGRGNEKLFF. The CDR3 nucleotides read TGTGCCAGCCACGGGGGGAGGGGTAATGAAAAACTGTTTTTT.

This clone was observed once. This chain uses TRBV6-4 with TRBJ2-3; D is undetermined. The CDR3 has 13 residues. V was shortened by 6 bases and J by 0 bases, with 7 bases between the two germline ends. Germline V gene lookup returns CDR1 MRHNA and CDR2 SNTAGT. The CDR3 here is CASRVASTDTQYF. The CDR3 DNA sequence: TGTGCCAGCAGGGTGGCCAGCACAGATACGCAGTATTTT.